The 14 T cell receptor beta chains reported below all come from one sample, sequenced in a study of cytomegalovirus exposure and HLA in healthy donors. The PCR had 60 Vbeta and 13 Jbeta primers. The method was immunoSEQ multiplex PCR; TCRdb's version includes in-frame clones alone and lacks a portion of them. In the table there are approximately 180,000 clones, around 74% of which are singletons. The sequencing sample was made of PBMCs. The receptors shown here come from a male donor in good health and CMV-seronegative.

CDR3 sequence: CASSHLDRGRIQYF. The CDR3 DNA is TGTGCCAGCAGCCATCTAGACAGGGGACGCATTCAGTACTTC. The chain couples TRBV14 to TRBJ2-4; TRBD1 matches 8 bases. Unmatched junction bases numbered 7, after V lost 3 bases and J lost 9 bases. The CDR3 loop spans 14 amino acids. Germline CDR1 reads SGHDN; CDR2 reads FVKESK.

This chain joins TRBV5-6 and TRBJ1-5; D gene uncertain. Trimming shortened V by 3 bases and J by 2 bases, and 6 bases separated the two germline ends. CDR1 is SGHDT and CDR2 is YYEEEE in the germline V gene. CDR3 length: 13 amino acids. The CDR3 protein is CASSSSGNQPQHF. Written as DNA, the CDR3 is TGTGCCAGCAGCTCATCGGGCAATCAGCCCCAGCATTTT.

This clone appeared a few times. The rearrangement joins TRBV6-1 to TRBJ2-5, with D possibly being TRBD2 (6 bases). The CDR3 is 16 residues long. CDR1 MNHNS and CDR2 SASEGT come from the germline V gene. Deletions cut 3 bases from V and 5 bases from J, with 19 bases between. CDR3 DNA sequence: TGTGCCAGCAGTGAGGTCGGGGGAGCTGCTGGGGAGACCCAGTACTTC. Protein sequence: CASSEVGGAAGETQYF.

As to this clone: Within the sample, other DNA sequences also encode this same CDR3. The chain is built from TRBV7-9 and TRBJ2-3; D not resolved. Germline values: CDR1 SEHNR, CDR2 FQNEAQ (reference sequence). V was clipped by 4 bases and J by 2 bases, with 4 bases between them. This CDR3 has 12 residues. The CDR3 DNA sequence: TGTGCCAGCAGCTCCTCCACAGATACGCAGTATTTT. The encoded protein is CASSSSTDTQYF.

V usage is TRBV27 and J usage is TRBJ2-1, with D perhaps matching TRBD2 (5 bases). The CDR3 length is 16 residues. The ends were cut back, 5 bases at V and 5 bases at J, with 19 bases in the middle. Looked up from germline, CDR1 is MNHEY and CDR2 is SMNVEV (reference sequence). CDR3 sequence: CASSPSPSLVNNEQFF. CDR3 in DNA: TGTGCCAGCAGTCCTAGCCCCAGTCTCGTTAACAATGAGCAGTTCTTC.

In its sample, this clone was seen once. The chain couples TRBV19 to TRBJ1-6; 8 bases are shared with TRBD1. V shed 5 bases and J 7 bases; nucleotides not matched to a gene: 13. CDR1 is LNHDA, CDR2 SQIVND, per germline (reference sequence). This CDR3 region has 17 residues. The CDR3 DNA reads TGTGCCAGTAGTGCGTCGAACAGGGGGGGGGTGAATTCACCCCTCCACTTT. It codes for CASSASNRGGVNSPLHF.

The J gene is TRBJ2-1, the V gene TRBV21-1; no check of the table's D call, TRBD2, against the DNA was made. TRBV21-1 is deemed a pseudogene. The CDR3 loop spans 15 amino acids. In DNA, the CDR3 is TGTGCCAGCAGCAAAAAGCCTAGGATGTACAATGAGCAGTTCTTC. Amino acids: CASSKKPRMYNEQFF.

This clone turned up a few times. The CDR3 sequence: CASSLMGQGGQPQHF. CDR3 bases: TGTGCCAGCAGTTTAATGGGACAGGGAGGGCAGCCCCAGCATTTT. The V gene is TRBV28, the J gene TRBJ1-5, with 9 bases aligning to TRBD1. The CDR3 sequence is 15 residues long. From germline, CDR1 is MDHEN and CDR2 SYDVKM. V trimming: 2 bases; J trimming: 7 bases; junction bases outside the gene matches: 6.

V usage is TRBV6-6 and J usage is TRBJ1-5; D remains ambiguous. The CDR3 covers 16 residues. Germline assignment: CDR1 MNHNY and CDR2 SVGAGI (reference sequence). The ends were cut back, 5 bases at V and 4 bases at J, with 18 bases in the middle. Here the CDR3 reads CASSPFPQALNQPQHF. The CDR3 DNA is TGTGCCAGCAGTCCCTTCCCCCAGGCGCTTAATCAGCCCCAGCATTTT.

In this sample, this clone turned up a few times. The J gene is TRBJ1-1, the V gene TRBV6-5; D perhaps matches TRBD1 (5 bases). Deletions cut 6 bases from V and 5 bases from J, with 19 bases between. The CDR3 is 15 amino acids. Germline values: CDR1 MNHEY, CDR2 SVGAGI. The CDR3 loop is CASSRPGGGRTEAFF. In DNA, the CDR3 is TGTGCCAGCAGCCGCCCTGGGGGGGGTCGAACTGAAGCTTTCTTT.

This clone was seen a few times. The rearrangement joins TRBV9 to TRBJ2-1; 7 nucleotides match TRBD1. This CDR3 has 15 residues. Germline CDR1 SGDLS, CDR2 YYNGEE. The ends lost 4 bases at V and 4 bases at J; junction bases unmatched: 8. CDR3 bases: TGTGCCAGCAGCACCCTCGGGACAGAGTACAATGAGCAGTTCTTC. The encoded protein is CASSTLGTEYNEQFF.

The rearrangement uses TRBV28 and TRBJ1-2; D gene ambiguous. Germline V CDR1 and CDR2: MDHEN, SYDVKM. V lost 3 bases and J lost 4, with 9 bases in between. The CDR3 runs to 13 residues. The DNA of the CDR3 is TGTGCCAGCAGTTTGCAGGATCCCTATGGCTACACCTTC. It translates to CASSLQDPYGYTF.

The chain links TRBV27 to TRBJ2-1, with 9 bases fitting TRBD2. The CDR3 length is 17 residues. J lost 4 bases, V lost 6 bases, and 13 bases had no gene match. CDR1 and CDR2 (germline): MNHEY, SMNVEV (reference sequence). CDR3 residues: CASRPRRVSGRYNEQFF. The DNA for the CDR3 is TGTGCCAGCAGACCTAGGAGGGTTAGCGGGAGATACAATGAGCAGTTCTTC.

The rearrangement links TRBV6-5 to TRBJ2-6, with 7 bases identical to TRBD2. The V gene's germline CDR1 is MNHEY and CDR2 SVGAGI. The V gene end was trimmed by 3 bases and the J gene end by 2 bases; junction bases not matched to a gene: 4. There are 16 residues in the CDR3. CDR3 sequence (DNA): TGTGCCAGCAGTTATCCCGGGGGGACTGGGGCCAACGTCCTGACTTTC. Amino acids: CASSYPGGTGANVLTF.